This paragraph reports one TCR beta chain. Antigen: not known. TCRdb keeps only in-frame clones here, not all; method: immunoSEQ multiplex PCR. The table shows around 2,100,000 clones, with about 95% occurring only once. The entry originates in a study of shared clonotypes between healthy human individuals. Terminally differentiated effector memory CD45RA+ cells were excluded by CCR7 positive selection of CD45RO-negative cells. Healthy and HIV-negative, the adult donors had no recent acute infections or vaccinations. The study's findings and limits: Sampling covered nothing but blood. Tissue TCR repertoires likely differ from those found in blood. Rarefaction analysis demonstrated incomplete sorted-subset sequencing notwithstanding large depth. Non-shared clonotypes were found to have lower generation probabilities than the clonotypes that were shared by all four of the sorted-subset donors.

The sequence derives from a man aged 18 to 30 in good health. The sequenced sample consisted of naive CD8+ T cells sorted from blood.

The CDR3: CASSFDRAETQYF. The CDR3 DNA reads TGCGCCAGCAGCTTTGACAGGGCTGAGACCCAGTACTTC. V usage is TRBV5-1 and J usage is TRBJ2-5; 7 bases match TRBD1. The CDR3 has 13 residues. Unmatched junction bases numbered 3, after V lost 2 bases and J lost 5 bases. The germline CDR1 and CDR2 sequences are SGHRS and YFSETQ.